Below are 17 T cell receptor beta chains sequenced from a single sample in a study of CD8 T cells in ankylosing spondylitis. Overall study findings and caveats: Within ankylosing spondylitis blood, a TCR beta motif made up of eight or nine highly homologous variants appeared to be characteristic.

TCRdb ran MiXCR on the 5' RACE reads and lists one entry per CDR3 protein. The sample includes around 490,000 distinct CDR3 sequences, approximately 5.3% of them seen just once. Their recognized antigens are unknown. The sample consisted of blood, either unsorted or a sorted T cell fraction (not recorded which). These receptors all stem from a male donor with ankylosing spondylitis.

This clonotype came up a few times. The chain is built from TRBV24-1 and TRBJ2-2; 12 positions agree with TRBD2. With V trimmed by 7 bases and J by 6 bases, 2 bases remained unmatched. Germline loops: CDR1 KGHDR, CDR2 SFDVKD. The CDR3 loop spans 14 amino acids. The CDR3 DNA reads TGTGCCACCAGCCCTAGCGGGGGGGCCGGGGAGCTGTTTTTT. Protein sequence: CATSPSGGAGELFF.

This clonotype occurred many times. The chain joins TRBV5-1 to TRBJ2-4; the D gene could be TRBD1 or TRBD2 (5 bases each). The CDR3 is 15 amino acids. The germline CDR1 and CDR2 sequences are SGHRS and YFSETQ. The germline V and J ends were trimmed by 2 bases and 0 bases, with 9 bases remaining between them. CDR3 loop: CASSFTGLAKNIQYF. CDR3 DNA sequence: TGCGCCAGCAGCTTCACGGGGCTAGCCAAAAACATTCAGTACTTC. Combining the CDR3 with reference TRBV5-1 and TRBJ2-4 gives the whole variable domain KAGVTQTPRYLIKTRGQQVTLSCSPISGHRSVSWYQQTPGQGLQFLFEYFSETQRNKGNFPGRFSGRQFSNSRSEMNVSTLELGDSALYLCASSFTGLAKNIQYFGAGTRLSVL.

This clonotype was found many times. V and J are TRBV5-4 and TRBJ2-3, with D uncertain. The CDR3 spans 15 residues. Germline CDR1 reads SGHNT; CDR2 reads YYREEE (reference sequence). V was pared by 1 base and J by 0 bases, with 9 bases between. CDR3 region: CASSLRSSSTDTQYF. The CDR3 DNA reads TGTGCCAGCAGCTTGCGGTCTTCCAGCACAGATACGCAGTATTTT.

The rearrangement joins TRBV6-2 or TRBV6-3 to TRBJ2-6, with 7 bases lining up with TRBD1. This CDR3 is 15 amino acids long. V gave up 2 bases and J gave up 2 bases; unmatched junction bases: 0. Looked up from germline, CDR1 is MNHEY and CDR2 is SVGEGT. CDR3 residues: CASSYGTAGANVLTF. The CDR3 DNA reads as TGTGCCAGCAGTTACGGGACAGCTGGGGCCAACGTCCTGACTTTC.

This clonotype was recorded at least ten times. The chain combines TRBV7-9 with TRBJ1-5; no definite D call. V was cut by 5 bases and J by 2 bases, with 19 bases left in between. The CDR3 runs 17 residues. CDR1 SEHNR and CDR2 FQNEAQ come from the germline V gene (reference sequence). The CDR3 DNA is TGTGCCAGCAGCGATGGACCCGACCCAGGTGGCAATCAGCCCCAGCATTTT. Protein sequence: CASSDGPDPGGNQPQHF. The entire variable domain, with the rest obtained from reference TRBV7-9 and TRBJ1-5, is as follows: DTGVSQNPRHKITKRGQNVTFRCDPISEHNRLYWYRQTLGQGPEFLTYFQNEAQLEKSRLLSDRFSAERPKGSFSTLEIQRTEQGDSAMYLCASSDGPDPGGNQPQHFGDGTRLSIL.

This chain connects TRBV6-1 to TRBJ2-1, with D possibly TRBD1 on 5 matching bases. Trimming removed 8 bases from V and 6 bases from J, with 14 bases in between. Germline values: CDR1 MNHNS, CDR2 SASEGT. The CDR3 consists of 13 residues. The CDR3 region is CASRAGSGNEQFF. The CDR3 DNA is TGTGCCAGCCGGGCAGGGTCTGGCAATGAGCAGTTCTTC.

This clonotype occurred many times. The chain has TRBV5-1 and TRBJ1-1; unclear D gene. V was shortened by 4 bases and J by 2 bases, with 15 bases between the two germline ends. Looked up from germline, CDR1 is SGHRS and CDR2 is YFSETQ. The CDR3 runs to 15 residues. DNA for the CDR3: TGCGCCAGCAGCGTTGCCGTTCTACCTAACACTGAAGCTTTCTTT. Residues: CASSVAVLPNTEAFF.

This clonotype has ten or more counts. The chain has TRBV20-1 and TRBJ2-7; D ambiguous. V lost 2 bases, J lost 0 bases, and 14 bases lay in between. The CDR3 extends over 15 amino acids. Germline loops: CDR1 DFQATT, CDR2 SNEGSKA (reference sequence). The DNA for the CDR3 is TGCAGTGCTAGAACGTCCAGGACGAGCTCCTACGAGCAGTACTTC. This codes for CSARTSRTSSYEQYF.

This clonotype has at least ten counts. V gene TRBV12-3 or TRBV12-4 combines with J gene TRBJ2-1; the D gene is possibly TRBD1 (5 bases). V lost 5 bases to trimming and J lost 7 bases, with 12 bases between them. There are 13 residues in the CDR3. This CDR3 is CASSVNRWNEQFF. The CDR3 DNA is TGTGCCAGCAGTGTTAACAGGTGGAATGAGCAGTTCTTC.

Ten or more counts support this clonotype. The CDR3 DNA reads TGCGCCAGCAGCCAAAACAGGGTTACGAACACTGAAGCTTTCTTT. Translated: CASSQNRVTNTEAFF. V usage is TRBV5-1 and J usage is TRBJ1-1; a possible D gene is TRBD1 (6 bases). Trimming cost V 4 bases and J 1 base, with 14 bases left between them. The CDR3 has 15 amino acids. CDR1 is SGHRS, CDR2 YFSETQ, per germline.

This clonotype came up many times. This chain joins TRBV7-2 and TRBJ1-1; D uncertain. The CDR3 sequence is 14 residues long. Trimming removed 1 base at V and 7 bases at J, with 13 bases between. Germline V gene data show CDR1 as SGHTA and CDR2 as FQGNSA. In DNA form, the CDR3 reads TGTGCCAGCAGCTTAGTTTCCTCGACGGTTGAAGCTTTCTTT. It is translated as CASSLVSSTVEAFF.

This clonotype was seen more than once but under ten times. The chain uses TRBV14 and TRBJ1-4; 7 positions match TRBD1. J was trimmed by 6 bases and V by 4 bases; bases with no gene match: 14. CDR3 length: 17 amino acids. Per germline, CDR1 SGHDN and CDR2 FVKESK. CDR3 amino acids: CASSPLERQGGDEKLFF. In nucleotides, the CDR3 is TGTGCCAGCAGCCCTCTGGAACGACAGGGAGGGGATGAAAAACTGTTTTTT.

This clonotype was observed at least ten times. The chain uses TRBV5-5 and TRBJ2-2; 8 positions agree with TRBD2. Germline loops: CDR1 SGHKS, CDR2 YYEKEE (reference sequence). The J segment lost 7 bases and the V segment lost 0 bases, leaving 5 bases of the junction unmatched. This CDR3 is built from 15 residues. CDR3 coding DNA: TGTGCCAGCAGCTTGGAACTAGCGGTGGGCGGGGAGCTGTTTTTT. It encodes CASSLELAVGGELFF.

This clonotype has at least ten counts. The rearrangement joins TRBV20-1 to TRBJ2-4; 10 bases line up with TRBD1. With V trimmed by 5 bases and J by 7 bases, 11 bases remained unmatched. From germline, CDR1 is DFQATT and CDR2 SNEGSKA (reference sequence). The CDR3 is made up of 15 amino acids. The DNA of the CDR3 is TGCAGTGCTCCCCGTTCGACAGGGGGCACGAACATTCAGTACTTC. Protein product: CSAPRSTGGTNIQYF.

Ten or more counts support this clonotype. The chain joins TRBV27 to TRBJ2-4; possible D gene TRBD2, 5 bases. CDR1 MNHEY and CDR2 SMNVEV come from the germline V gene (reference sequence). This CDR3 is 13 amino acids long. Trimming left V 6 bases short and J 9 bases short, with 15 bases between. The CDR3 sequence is CASSRREIGIQYF. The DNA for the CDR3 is TGTGCCAGCAGCCGCCGGGAAATTGGCATTCAGTACTTC.

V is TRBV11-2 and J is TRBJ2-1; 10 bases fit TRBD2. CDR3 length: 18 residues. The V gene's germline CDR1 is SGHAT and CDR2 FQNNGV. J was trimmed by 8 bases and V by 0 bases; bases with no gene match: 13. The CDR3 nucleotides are TGTGCCAGCAGCTTAGATTGGTCTAGCGGGGGCTTGGGCTATGAGCAGTTCTTC. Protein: CASSLDWSSGGLGYEQFF.

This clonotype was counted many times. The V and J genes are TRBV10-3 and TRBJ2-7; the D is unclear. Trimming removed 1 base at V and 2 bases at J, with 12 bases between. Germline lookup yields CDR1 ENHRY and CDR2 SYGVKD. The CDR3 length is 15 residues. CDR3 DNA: TGTGCCATCAGTGAGTTTAGGATCGCCGCCTACGAGCAGTACTTC. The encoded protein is CAISEFRIAAYEQYF.